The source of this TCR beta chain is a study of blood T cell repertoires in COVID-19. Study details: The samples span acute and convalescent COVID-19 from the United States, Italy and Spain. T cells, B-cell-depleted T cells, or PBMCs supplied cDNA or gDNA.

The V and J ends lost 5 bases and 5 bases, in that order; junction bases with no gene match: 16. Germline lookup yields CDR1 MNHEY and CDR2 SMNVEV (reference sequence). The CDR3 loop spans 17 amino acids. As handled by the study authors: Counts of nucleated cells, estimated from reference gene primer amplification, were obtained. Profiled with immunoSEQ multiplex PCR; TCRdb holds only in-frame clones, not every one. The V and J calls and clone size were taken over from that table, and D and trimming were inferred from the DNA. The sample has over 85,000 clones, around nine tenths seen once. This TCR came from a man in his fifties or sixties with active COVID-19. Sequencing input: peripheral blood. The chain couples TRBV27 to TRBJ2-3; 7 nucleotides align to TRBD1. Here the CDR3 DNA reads TGTGCCAGCAGTCCCCGGGACAGTGACCTCTCCCGAGATACGCAGTATTTT. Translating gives CASSPRDSDLSRDTQYF.